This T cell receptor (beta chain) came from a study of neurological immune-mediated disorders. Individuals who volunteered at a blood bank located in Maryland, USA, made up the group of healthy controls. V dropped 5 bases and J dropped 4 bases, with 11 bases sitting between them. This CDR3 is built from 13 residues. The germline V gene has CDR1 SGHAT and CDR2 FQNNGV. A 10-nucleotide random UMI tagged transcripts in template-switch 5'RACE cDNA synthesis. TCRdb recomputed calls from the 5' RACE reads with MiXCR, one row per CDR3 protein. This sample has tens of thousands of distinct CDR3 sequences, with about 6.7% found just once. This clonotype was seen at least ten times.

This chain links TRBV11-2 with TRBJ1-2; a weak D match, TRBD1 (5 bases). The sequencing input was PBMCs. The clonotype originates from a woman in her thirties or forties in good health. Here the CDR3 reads CASSPDSSYGYTF. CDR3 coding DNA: TGTGCCAGCAGCCCAGACAGTAGCTATGGCTACACCTTC.